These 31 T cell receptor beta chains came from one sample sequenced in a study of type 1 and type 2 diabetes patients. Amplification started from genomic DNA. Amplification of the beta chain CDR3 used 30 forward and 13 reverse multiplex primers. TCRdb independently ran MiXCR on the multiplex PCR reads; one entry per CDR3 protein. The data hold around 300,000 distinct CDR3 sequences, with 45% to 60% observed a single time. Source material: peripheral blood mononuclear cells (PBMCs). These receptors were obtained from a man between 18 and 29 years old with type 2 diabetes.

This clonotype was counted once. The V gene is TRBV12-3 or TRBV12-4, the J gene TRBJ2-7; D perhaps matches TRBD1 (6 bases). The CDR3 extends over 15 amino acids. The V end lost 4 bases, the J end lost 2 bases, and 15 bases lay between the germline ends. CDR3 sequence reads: CASSSPTKGAYEQYF. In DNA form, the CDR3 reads TGTGCCAGCAGTTCTCCGACTAAGGGGGCCTACGAGCAGTACTTC.

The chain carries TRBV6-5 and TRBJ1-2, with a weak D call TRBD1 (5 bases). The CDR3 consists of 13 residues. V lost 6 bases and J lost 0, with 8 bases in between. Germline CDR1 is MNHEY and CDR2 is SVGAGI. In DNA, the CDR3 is TGTGCCAGCAGGACAGAACCTAACTATGGCTACACCTTC. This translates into CASRTEPNYGYTF.

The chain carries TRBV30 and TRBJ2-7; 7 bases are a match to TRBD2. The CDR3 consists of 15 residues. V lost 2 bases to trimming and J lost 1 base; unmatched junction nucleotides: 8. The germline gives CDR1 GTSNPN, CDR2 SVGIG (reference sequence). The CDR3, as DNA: TGTGCCTGGAGTTTAGGGACTACCCCATCCTACGAGCAGTACTTC. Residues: CAWSLGTTPSYEQYF.

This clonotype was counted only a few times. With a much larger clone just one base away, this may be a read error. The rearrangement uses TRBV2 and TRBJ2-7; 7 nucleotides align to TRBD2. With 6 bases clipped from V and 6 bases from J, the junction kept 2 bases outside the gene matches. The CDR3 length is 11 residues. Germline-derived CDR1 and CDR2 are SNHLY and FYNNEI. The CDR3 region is CASRWEGEQYF. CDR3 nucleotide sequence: TGTGCCAGCAGGTGGGAGGGCGAGCAGTACTTC.

Written as DNA, the CDR3 is TGTGCCAGTAGTATAACAGAGAGTAACATTCAGTACTTC. Its translation: CASSITESNIQYF. The chain joins TRBV19 to TRBJ2-4; no definite D call. Germline V gene data show CDR1 as LNHDA and CDR2 as SQIVND (reference sequence). V was clipped by 2 bases and J by 7 bases, with 9 bases between them. The length of the CDR3 is 13 residues.

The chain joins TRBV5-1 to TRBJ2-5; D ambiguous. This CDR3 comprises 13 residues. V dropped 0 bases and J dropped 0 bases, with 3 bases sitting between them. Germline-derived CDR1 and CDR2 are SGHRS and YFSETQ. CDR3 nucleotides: TGCGCCAGCAGCTTGGTTTACCAAGAGACCCAGTACTTC. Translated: CASSLVYQETQYF.

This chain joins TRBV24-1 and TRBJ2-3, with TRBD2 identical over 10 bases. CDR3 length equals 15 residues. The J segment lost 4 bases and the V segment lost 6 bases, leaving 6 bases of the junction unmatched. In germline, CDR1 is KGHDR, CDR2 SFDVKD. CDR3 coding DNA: TGTGCCACCAGTCCCCTAGCGGGAGTATCAGATACGCAGTATTTT. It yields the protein CATSPLAGVSDTQYF.

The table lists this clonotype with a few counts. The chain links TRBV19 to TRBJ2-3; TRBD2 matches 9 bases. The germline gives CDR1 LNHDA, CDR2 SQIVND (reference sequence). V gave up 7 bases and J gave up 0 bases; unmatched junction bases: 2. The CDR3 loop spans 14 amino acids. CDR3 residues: CASTGLASTDTQYF. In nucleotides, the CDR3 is TGTGCCAGTACGGGACTAGCTAGCACAGATACGCAGTATTTT.

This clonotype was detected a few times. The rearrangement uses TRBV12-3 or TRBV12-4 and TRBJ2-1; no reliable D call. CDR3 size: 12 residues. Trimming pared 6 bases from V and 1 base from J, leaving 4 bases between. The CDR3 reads CASSLSYNEQFF. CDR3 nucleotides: TGTGCCAGCAGCTTATCCTACAATGAGCAGTTCTTC.

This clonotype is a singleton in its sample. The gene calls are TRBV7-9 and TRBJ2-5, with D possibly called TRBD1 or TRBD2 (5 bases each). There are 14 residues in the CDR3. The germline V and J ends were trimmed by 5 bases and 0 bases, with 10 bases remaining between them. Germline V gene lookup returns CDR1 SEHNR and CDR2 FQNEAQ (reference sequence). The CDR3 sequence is CASSIPGHQETQYF. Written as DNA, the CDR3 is TGTGCCAGCAGCATACCGGGGCACCAAGAGACCCAGTACTTC.

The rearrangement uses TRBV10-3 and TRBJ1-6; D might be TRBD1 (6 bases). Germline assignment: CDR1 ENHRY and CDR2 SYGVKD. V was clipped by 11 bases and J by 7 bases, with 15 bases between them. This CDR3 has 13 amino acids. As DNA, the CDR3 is TGTGCCTCAGGGGAGGTGTCCAATTCACCCCTCCACTTT. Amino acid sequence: CASGEVSNSPLHF.

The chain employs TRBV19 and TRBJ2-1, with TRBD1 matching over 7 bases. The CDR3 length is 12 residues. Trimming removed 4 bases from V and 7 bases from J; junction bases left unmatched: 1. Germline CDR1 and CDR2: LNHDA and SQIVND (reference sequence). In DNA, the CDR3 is TGTGCCAGTAGTACCAGGGGGAATGAGCAGTTCTTC. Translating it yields CASSTRGNEQFF.

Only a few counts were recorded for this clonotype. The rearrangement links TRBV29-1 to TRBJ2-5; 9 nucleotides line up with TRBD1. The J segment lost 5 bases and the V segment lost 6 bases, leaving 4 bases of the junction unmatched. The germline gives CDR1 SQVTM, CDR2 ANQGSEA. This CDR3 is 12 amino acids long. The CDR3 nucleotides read TGCAGCGTGACACAGGGGGCTGAGACCCAGTACTTC. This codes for CSVTQGAETQYF.

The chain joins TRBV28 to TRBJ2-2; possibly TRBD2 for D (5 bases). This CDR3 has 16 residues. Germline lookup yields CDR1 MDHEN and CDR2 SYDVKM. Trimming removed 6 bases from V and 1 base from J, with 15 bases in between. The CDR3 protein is CASRRLERKNTGELFF. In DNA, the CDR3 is TGTGCCAGCAGACGCCTGGAGCGGAAGAACACCGGGGAGCTGTTTTTT.

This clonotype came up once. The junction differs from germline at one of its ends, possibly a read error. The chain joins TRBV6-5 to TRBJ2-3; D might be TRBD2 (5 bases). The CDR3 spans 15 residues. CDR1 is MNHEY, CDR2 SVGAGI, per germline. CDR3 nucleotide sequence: TGTGCTAGCAGGAACTCGGACTGGCGTACAGATACGCAGTATTTT. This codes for CASRNSDWRTDTQYF.

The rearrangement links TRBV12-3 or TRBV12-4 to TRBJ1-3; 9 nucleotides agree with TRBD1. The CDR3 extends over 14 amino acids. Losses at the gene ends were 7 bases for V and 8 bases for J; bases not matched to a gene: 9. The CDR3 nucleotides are TGTGCCAGCACCACCTGGGACAGGGCTGACACCATATATTTT. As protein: CASTTWDRADTIYF.

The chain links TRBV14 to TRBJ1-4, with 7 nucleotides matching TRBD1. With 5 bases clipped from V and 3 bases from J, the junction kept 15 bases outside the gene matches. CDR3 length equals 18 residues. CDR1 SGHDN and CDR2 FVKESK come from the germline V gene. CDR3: CASSGTATIPRPNEKLFF. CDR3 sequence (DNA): TGTGCCAGCAGCGGGACAGCCACTATCCCGAGGCCTAATGAAAAACTGTTTTTT. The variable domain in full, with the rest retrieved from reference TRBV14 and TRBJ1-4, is EAGVTQFPSHSVIEKGQTVTLRCDPISGHDNLYWYRRVMGKEIKFLLHFVKESKQDESGMPNNRFLAERTGGTYSTLKVQPAELEDSGVYFCASSGTATIPRPNEKLFFGSGTQLSVL.

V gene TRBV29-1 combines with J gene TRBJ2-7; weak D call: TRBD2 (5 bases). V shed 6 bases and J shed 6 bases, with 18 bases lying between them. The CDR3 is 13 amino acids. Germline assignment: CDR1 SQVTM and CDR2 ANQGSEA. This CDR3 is CSVSLVAPLEQYF. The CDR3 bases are TGCAGCGTCTCACTAGTGGCACCCCTCGAGCAGTACTTC.

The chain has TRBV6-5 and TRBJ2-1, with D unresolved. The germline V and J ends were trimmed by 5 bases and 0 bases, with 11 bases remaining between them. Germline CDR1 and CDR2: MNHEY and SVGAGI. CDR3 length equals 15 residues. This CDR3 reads CASSLSAFSYNEQFF. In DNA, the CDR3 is TGTGCCAGCAGTCTCTCAGCGTTCTCCTACAATGAGCAGTTCTTC.

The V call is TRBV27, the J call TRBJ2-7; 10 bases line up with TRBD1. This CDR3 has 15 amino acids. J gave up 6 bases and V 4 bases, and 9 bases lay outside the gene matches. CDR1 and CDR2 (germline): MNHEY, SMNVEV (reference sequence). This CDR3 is CASSYLTGGRSEQYF. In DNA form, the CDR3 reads TGTGCCAGCAGTTACCTGACAGGGGGCCGCTCCGAGCAGTACTTC.

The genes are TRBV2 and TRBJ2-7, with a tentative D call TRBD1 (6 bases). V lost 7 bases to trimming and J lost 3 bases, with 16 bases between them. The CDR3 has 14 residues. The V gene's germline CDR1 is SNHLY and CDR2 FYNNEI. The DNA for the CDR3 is TGTGCCAGCAAAGACAGGCCTTCAAACTACGAGCAGTACTTC. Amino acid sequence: CASKDRPSNYEQYF.

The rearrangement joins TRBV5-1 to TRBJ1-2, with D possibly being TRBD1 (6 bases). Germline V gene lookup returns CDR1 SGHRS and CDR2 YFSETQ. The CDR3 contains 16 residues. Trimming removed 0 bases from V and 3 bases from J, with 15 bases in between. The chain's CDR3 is CASSLASGGLDYGYTF. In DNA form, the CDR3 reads TGCGCCAGCAGCTTGGCCTCGGGGGGCTTGGACTATGGCTACACCTTC. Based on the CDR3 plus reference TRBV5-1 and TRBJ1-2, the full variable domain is KAGVTQTPRYLIKTRGQQVTLSCSPISGHRSVSWYQQTPGQGLQFLFEYFSETQRNKGNFPGRFSGRQFSNSRSEMNVSTLELGDSALYLCASSLASGGLDYGYTFGSGTRLTVV.

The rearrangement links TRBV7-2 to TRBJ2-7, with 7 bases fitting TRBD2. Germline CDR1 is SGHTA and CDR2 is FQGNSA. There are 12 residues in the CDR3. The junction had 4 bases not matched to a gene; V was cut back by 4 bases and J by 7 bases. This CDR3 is CASSSLAREQYF. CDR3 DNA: TGTGCCAGCAGCTCACTAGCGAGGGAGCAGTACTTC.

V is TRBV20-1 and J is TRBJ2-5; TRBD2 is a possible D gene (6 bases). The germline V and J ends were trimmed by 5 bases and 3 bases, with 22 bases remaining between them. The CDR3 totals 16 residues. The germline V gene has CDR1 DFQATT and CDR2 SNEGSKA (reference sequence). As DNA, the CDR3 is TGCAGTGCTCCCCCTTTGCGGAGGGAACTGGAAGAGACCCAGTACTTC. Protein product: CSAPPLRRELEETQYF.

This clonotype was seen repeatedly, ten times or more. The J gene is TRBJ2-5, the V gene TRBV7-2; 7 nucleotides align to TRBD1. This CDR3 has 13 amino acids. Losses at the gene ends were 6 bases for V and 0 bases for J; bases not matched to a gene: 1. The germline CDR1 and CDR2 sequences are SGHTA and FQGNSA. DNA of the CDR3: TGTGCCAGCAGTACAGGGGACCAAGAGACCCAGTACTTC. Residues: CASSTGDQETQYF.

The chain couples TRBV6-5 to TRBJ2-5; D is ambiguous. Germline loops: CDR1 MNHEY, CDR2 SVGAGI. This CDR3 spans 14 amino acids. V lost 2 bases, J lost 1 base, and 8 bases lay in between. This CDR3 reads CASSYTGSQETQYF. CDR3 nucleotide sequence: TGTGCCAGCAGTTACACCGGCAGCCAAGAGACCCAGTACTTC.

The CDR3 region is CASSDGGGGDYEQYF. CDR3 DNA: TGTGCCAGCAGTGACGGCGGCGGCGGGGACTACGAGCAGTACTTC. The chain carries TRBV6-1 and TRBJ2-7; a possible D gene is TRBD2 (6 bases). This CDR3 is 15 amino acids long. Germline values: CDR1 MNHNS, CDR2 SASEGT. The V and J ends lost 3 bases and 3 bases respectively, with 15 bases between them.

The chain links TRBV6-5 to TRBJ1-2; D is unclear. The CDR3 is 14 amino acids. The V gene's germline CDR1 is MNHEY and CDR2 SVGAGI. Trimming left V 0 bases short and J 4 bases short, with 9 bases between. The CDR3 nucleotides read TGTGCCAGCAGTTACTCCGGACGGTCCTATGGCTACACCTTC. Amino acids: CASSYSGRSYGYTF.

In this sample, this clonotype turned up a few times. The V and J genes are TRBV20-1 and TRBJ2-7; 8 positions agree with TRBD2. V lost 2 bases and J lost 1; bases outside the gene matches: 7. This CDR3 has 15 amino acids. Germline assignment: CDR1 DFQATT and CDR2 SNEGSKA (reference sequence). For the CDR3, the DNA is TGCAGTGCTAGATCGAGGCGGGAGGCGTCCTACGAGCAGTACTTC. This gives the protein CSARSRREASYEQYF.

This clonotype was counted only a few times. This CDR3 reads CAWTSGSSPLHF. The DNA for the CDR3 is TGTGCCTGGACATCAGGGTCTTCACCCCTCCACTTT. The chain combines TRBV30 with TRBJ1-6; perhaps TRBD1 as D (5 bases). Germline assignment: CDR1 GTSNPN and CDR2 SVGIG (reference sequence). V shed 4 bases and J shed 9 bases, with 10 bases lying between them. There are 12 residues in the CDR3. Combining the CDR3 with reference TRBV30 and TRBJ1-6 gives the whole variable domain SQTIHQWPATLVQPVGSPLSLECTVEGTSNPNLYWYRQAAGRGLQLLFYSVGIGQISSEVPQNLSASRPQDRQFILSSKKLLLSDSGFYLCAWTSGSSPLHFGNGTRLTVT.

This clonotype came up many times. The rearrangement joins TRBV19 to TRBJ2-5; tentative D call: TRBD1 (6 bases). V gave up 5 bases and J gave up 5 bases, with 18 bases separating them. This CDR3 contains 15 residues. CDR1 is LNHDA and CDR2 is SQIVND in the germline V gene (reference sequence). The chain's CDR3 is CASSSLQGIRETQYF. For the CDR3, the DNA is TGTGCCAGTAGTTCATTACAGGGTATCCGTGAGACCCAGTACTTC.